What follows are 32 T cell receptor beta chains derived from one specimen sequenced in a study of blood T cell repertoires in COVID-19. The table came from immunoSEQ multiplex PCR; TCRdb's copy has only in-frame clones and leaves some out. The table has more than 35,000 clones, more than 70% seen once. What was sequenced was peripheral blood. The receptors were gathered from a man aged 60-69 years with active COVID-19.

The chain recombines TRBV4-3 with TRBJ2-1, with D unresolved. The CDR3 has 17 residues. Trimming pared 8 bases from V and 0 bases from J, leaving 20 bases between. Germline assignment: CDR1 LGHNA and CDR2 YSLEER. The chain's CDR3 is CASSPKIRDSSYNEQFF. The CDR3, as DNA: TGCGCCAGCTCCCCAAAGATACGTGACTCCTCCTACAATGAGCAGTTCTTC.

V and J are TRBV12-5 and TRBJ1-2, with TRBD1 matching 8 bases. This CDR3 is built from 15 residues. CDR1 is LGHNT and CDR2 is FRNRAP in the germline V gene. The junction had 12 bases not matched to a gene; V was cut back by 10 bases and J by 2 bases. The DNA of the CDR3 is TGTGCTATCCCTCGAGGACAGGGAGGAAACTATGGCTACACCTTC. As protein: CAIPRGQGGNYGYTF.

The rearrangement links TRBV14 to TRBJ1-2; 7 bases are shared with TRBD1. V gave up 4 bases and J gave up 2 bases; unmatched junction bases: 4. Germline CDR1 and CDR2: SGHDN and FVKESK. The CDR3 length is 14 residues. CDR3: CASSRAGGNYGYTF. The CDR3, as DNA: TGTGCCAGCAGCCGGGCAGGGGGAAACTATGGCTACACCTTC. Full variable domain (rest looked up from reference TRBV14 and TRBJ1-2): EAGVTQFPSHSVIEKGQTVTLRCDPISGHDNLYWYRRVMGKEIKFLLHFVKESKQDESGMPNNRFLAERTGGTYSTLKVQPAELEDSGVYFCASSRAGGNYGYTFGSGTRLTVV.

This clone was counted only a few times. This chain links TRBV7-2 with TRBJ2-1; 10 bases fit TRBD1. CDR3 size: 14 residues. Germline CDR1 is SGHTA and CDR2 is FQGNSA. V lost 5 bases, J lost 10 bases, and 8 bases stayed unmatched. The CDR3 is CASSQDRGQREQFF. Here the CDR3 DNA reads TGTGCCAGCAGCCAAGACAGGGGGCAAAGAGAGCAGTTCTTC.

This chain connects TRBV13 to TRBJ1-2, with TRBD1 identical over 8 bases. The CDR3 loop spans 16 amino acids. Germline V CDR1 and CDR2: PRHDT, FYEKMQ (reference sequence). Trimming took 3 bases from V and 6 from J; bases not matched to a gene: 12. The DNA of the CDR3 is TGTGCCAGCAGCTTCGGACAGGGTTCCGGGGCTCATGGCTACACCTTC. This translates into CASSFGQGSGAHGYTF.

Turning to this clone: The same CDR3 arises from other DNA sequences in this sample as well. This CDR3 reads CASSLDTGSGQYF. CDR3 in DNA: TGTGCCAGCAGCTTAGATACGGGTTCCGGGCAGTACTTC. V usage is TRBV7-9 and J usage is TRBJ2-7; D gene uncertain. V gave up 1 base and J gave up 9 bases, with 13 bases separating them. The CDR3 loop spans 13 amino acids. Germline assignment: CDR1 SEHNR and CDR2 FQNEAQ (reference sequence).

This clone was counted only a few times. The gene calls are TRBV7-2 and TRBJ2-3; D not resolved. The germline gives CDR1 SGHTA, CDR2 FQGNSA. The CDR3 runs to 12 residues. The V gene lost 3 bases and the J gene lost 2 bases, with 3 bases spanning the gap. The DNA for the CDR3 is TGTGCCAGCAGCTTGTACACAGATACGCAGTATTTT. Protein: CASSLYTDTQYF.

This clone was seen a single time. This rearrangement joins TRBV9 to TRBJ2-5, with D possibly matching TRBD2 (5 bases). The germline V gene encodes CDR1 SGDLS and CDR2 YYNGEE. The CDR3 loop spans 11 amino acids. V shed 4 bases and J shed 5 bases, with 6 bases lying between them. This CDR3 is CASSSGETQYF. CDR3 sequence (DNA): TGTGCCAGCAGCTCGGGGGAGACCCAGTACTTC.

CDR3 nucleotide sequence: TGTGCCAGCAGCAGGACTAGCGGGTCGGGGATTACGGCCTACAATGAGCAGTTCTTC. It yields the protein CASSRTSGSGITAYNEQFF. The gene calls are TRBV9 and TRBJ2-1; 11 positions agree with TRBD2. CDR1 is SGDLS and CDR2 is YYNGEE in the germline V gene. With V trimmed by 4 bases and J by 2 bases, 14 bases remained unmatched. The CDR3 length is 19 residues.

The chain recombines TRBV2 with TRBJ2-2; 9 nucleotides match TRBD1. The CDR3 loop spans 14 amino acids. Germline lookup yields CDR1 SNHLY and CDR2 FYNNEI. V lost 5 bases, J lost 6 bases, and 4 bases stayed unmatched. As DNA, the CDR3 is TGTGCCAGCAGTTGGGACAGGGAGGCCGGGGAGCTGTTTTTT. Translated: CASSWDREAGELFF.

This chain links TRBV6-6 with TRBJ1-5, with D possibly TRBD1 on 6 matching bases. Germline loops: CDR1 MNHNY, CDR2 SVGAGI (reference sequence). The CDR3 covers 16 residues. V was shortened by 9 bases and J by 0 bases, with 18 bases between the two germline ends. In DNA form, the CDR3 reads TGTGCCAGTACACCCCAGGGGAAGATTAGCAATCAGCCCCAGCATTTT. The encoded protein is CASTPQGKISNQPQHF.

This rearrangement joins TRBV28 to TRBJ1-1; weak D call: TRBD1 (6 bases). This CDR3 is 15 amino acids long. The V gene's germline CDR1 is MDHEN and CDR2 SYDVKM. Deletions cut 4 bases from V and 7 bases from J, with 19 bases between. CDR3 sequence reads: CASSSDQGFKSEAFF. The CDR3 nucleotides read TGTGCCAGCAGTTCGGATCAGGGGTTTAAGAGTGAAGCTTTCTTT.

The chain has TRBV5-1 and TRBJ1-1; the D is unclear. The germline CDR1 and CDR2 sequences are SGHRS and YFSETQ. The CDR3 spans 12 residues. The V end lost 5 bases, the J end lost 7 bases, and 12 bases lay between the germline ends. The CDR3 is CASSIAGYEAFF. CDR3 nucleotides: TGCGCCAGCAGTATCGCAGGATATGAAGCTTTCTTT.

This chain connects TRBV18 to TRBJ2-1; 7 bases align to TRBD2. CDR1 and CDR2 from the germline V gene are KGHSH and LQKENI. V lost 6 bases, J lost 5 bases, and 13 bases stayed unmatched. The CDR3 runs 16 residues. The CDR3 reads CASSNPAGITNNEQFF. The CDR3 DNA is TGTGCCAGCTCCAACCCAGCGGGAATTACCAACAATGAGCAGTTCTTC.

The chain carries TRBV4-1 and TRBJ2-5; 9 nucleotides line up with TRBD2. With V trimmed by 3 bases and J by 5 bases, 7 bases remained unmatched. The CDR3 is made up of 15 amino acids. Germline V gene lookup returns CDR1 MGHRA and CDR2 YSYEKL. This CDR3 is CASSQGIAGDETQYF. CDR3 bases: TGCGCCAGCAGCCAGGGGATAGCGGGAGATGAGACCCAGTACTTC.

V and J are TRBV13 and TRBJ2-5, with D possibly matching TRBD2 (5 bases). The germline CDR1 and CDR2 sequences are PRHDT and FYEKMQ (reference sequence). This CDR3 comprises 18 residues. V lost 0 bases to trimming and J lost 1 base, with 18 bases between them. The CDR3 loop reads CASSLGPQHSALQETQYF. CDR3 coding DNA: TGTGCCAGCAGCTTAGGCCCCCAGCATAGCGCCCTCCAAGAGACCCAGTACTTC.

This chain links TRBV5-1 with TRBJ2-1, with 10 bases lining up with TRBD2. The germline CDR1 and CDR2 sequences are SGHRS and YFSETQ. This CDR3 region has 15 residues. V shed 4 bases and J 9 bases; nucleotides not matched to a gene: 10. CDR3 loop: CASSGAGGPALEQFF. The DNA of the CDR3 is TGCGCCAGCAGCGGAGCGGGAGGGCCGGCTCTTGAGCAGTTCTTC. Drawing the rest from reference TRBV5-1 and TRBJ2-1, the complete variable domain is KAGVTQTPRYLIKTRGQQVTLSCSPISGHRSVSWYQQTPGQGLQFLFEYFSETQRNKGNFPGRFSGRQFSNSRSEMNVSTLELGDSALYLCASSGAGGPALEQFFGPGTRLTVL.

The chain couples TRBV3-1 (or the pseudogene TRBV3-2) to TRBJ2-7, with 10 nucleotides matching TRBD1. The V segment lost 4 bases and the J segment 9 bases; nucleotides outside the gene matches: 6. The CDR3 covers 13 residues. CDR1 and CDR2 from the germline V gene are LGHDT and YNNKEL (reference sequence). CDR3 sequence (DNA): TGTGCCAGCAGCCCAGGGACAGGGGCACCGCAGTACTTC. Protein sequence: CASSPGTGAPQYF.

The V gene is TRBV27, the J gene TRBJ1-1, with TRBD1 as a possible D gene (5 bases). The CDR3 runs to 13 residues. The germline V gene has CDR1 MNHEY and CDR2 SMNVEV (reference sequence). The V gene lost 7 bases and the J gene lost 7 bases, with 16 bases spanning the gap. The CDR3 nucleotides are TGTGCCAGCACCGAGGCCGGGGGAAGTGAAGCTTTCTTT. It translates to CASTEAGGSEAFF.

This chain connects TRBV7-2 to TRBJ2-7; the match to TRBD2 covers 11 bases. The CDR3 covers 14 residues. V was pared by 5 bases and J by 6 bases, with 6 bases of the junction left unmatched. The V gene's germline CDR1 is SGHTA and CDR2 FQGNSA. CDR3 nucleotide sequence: TGTGCCAGCAGCCCGACTAGCGGGATTTCCGAGCAGTACTTC. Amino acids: CASSPTSGISEQYF.

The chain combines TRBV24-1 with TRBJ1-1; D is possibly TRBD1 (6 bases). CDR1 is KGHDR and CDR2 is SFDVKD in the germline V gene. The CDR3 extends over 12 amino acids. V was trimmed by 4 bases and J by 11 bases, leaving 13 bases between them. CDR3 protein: CATSDNRDGAFF. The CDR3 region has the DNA TGTGCCACCAGTGACAACAGGGACGGGGCTTTCTTT.

The CDR3 DNA follows: TGTGCCAGCTCACCGAAGACAGGTTCCAATGAGCAGTTCTTC. Translated, it gives CASSPKTGSNEQFF. V gene TRBV18 combines with J gene TRBJ2-1, with a weak D call TRBD1 (6 bases). The germline V and J ends were trimmed by 3 bases and 6 bases, with 12 bases remaining between them. Germline V lookup: CDR1 KGHSH, CDR2 LQKENI. There are 14 residues in the CDR3.

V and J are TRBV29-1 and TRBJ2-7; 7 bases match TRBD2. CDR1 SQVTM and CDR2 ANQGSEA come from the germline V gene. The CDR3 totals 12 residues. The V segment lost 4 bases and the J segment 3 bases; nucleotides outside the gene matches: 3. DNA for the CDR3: TGCAGCGTTGCCGGGACTAACTACGAGCAGTACTTC. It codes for CSVAGTNYEQYF.

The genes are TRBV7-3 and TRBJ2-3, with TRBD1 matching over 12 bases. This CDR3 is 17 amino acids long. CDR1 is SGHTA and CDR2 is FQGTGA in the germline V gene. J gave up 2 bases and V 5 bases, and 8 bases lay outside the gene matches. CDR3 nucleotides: TGTGCCAGCAGCCTCAGCCGGGACAGGGGGCCCACAGATACGCAGTATTTT. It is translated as CASSLSRDRGPTDTQYF.

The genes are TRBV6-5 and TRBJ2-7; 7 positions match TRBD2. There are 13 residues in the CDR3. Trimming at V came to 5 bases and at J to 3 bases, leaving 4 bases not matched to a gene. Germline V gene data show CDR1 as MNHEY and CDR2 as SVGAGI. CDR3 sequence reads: CASSRDYYYEQYF. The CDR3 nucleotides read TGTGCCAGCAGTCGGGACTATTACTACGAGCAGTACTTC.

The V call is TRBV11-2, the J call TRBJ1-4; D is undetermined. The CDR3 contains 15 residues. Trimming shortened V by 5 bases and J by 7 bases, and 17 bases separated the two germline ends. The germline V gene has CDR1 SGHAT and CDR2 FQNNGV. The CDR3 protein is CASSRSLSEGEKLFF. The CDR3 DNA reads TGTGCCAGCAGCCGAAGCCTATCCGAGGGTGAAAAACTGTTTTTT.

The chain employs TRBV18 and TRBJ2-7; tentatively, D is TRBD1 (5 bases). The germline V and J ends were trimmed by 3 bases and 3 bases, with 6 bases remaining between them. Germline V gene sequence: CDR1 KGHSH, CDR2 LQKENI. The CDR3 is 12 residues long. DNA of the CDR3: TGTGCCAGCTCACCGGACAACTACGAGCAGTACTTC. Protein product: CASSPDNYEQYF.

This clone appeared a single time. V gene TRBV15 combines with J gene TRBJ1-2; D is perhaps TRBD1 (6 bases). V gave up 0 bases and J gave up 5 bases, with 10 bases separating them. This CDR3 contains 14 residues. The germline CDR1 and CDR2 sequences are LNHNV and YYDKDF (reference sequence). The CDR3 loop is CATSREGARYGYTF. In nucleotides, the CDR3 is TGTGCCACCAGCAGAGAGGGGGCTAGGTATGGCTACACCTTC.

The CDR3, as DNA: TGTGCCAGCAGTCCGCGAGGGGGTGGTTCGAATGAGCAGTTCTTC. Residues: CASSPRGGGSNEQFF. The V and J genes are TRBV6-6 and TRBJ2-1; possibly TRBD1 for D (6 bases). This CDR3 spans 15 amino acids. Trimming left V 5 bases short and J 7 bases short, with 18 bases between. Germline V gives CDR1 MNHNY, CDR2 SVGAGI (reference sequence).

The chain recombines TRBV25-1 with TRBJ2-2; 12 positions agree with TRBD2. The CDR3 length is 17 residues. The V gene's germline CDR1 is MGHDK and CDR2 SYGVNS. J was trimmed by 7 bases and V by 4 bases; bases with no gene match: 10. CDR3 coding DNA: TGTGCCAGCAGTGGGCGACTAGCGGGAGTATACAGCGGGGAGCTGTTTTTT. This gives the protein CASSGRLAGVYSGELFF.

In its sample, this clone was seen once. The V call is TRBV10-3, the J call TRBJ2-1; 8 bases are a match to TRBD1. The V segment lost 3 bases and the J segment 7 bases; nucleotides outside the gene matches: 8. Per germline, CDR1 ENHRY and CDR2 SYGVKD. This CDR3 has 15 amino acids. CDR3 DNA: TGTGCCATCAGTGACGCTGGGACAGGAGGAAATGAGCAGTTCTTC. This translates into CAISDAGTGGNEQFF.

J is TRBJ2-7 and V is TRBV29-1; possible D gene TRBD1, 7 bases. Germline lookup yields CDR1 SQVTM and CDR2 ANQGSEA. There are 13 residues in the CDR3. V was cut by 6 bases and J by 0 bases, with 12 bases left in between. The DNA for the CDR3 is TGCAGCGTCCAGGGGGGAAGCTCCTACGAGCAGTACTTC. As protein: CSVQGGSSYEQYF.